What follows is one T cell receptor (beta chain) and its context. The antigen is undetermined. This CDR3 comprises 14 residues. The V gene's germline CDR1 is SGHRS and CDR2 YFSETQ. V lost 3 bases to trimming and J lost 4 bases; unmatched junction nucleotides: 6. The data stem from a study of cytomegalovirus exposure and HLA in healthy donors. Findings and limits, study-wide: Later analysis found that TCR beta chains associated with HLA were more clonally expanded than other, equally common chains. Most of the TCR beta V segments (in an earlier analysis) were productive either about 87% or about 30% of the time. Immune exposure information available was restricted to CMV serostatus. Within a later analysis, the majority of CMV-associated TCR beta chains appeared HLA-restricted.

PCR used 60 Vbeta primers and 13 Jbeta primers. Assay used: immunoSEQ multiplex PCR; TCRdb lists only in-frame clones, some missing. This table has roughly 100,000 clones, 79% appearing once. This chain uses TRBV5-1 with TRBJ2-7, with TRBD2 matching over 8 bases. This clonotype was sampled from a man aged 45 to 65 in good health and CMV-seropositive. The specimen was PBMCs. Written as DNA, the CDR3 is TGCGCCAGCAGCTCTGAGACTAGCGCGTACGAGCAGTACTTC. Amino acid sequence: CASSSETSAYEQYF.